The sequence of this TCR beta chain was determined in a study of memory CD4+ T cells and cytomegalovirus serostatus. On the study more broadly: Donors were healthy Belgian adults, 10 or so CMV seropositive and 24 seronegative.

This clone showed up just a few times. Its antigen is not identified. Germline CDR1 MNHNS, CDR2 SASEGT. V lost 2 bases to trimming and J lost 6 bases, with 14 bases between them. The CDR3 is 14 amino acids. This table comes from immunoSEQ multiplex PCR, and its TCRdb copy is limited to in-frame clones, with some not included. Here the sample spans some 50,000 clones, approximately 74% being singletons. Single viable CD3+CD4+CD8-CD45RO+ cells were sorted as the memory CD4+ T cells. Study-level results: Suggested: most of the CMV-linked TCR signature lies in CD4+ memory cells.

Material: memory CD4+ T cells from blood. This chain joins TRBV6-1 and TRBJ2-7; perhaps TRBD1 as D (5 bases). The TCR originated in an adult in good health and CMV-seropositive. CDR3 region: CASSERPTASEQYF. CDR3 coding DNA: TGTGCCAGCAGTGAAAGGCCGACAGCAAGCGAGCAGTACTTC.